This T cell receptor (beta chain) emerged from a study of tumor-infiltrating lymphocytes in primary liver carcinoma. Looking at the study overall: Donors underwent surgery for histopathologically diagnosed primary liver carcinoma. Each sample had roughly 3.5 to 7.5 million productive TCRbeta reads regardless of tissue type.

This CDR3 contains 14 residues. From germline, CDR1 is SGHKS and CDR2 YYEKEE (reference sequence). V lost 2 bases, J lost 4 bases, and 11 bases lay in between. To note about this clonotype: The antigen is undetermined.

Blood RNA originated from unsorted whole blood, with germline DNA additionally extracted. None of the patients had received treatment, and all had chronic HBV infection. Study results and caveats: The study found tumor-adjacent and tumor-blood pairs overlapped less than tumor region pairs.

With roughly 500 ng total RNA as template and a constant-region primer, TCR beta cDNA was made. Libraries for TCR beta were built through three nested multiplex PCR rounds, which together made up a slightly modified ARM-PCR procedure. Amplification in the first two PCR rounds was performed using TRBV1-TRBV30 forward primers and a C-beta reverse primer for around 10 cycles each. TCRdb re-called the multiplex PCR reads through MiXCR, storing one row per CDR3 protein. The table includes 150,000 to 200,000 distinct CDR3 sequences, over 50% detected once. This receptor was taken from a middle-aged man with primary liver carcinoma and hepatitis B virus infection. This chain links TRBV5-5 with TRBJ2-3, with D hard to call. Sequencing was performed on peripheral blood. The CDR3 nucleotides read TGTGCCAGCAGCTTCATTCTAGTCGCAGATACGCAGTATTTT. Its protein is CASSFILVADTQYF.